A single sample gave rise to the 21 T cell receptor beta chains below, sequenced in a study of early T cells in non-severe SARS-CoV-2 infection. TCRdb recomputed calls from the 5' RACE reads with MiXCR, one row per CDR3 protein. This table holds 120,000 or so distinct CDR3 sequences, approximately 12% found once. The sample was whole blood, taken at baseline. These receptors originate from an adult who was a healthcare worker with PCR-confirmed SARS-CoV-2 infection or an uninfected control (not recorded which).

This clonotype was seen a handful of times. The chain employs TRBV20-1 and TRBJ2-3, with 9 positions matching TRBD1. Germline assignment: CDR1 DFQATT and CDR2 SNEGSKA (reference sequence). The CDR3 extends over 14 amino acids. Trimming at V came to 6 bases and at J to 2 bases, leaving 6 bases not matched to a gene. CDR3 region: CSAPDRGVTDTQYF. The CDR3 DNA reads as TGCAGTGCACCAGACAGGGGGGTCACAGATACGCAGTATTTT.

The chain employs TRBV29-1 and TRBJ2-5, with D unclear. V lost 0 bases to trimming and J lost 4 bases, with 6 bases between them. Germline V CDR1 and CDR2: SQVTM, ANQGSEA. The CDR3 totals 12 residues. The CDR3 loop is CSVEEGAETQYF. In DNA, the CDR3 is TGCAGCGTTGAAGAGGGCGCAGAGACCCAGTACTTC.

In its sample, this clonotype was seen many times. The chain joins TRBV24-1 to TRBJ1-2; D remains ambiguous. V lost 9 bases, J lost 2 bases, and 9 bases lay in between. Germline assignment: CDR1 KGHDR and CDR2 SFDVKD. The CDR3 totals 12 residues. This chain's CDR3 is CATRGDNYGYTF. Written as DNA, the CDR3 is TGTGCCACCCGCGGCGACAACTATGGCTACACCTTC.

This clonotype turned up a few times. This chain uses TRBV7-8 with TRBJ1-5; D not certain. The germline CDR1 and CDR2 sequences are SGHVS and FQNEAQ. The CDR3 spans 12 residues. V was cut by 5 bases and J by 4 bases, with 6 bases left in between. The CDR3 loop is CASSAGNQPQHF. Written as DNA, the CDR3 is TGTGCCAGCAGCGCCGGTAATCAGCCCCAGCATTTT.

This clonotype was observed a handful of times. CDR3 nucleotides: TGTGCCAGCAGCCCCCCCTCCGGTTCCTACGAGCAGTACTTC. The encoded protein is CASSPPSGSYEQYF. This chain uses TRBV5-5 with TRBJ2-7; D unclear. The V gene lost 4 bases and the J gene lost 1 base, with 12 bases spanning the gap. Germline CDR1 SGHKS, CDR2 YYEKEE (reference sequence). This CDR3 comprises 14 residues.

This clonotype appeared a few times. Here the CDR3 reads CACLGGRNEQFF. In DNA, the CDR3 is TGTGCCTGTTTAGGGGGGCGAAATGAGCAGTTCTTC. The chain carries TRBV30 and TRBJ2-1; D is possibly TRBD1 or TRBD2 (6 bases each). In germline, CDR1 is GTSNPN, CDR2 SVGIG (reference sequence). V dropped 6 bases and J dropped 7 bases, with 13 bases sitting between them. This CDR3 has 12 residues.

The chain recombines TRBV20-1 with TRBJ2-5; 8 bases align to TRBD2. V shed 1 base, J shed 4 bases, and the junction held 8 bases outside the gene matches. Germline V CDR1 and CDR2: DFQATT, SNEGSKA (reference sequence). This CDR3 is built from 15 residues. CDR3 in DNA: TGCAGTGCTAGAGGTCGGGGGGGGCCCCCAGAGACCCAGTACTTC. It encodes CSARGRGGPPETQYF.

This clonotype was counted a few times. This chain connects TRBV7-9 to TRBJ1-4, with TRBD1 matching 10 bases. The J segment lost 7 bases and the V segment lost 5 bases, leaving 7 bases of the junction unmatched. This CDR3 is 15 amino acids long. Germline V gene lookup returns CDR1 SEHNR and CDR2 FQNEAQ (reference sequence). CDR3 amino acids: CASSPRDRGAEKLFF. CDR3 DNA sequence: TGTGCCAGCAGCCCCCGGGACAGGGGAGCTGAAAAACTGTTTTTT. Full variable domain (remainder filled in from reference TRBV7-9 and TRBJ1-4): DTGVSQNPRHKITKRGQNVTFRCDPISEHNRLYWYRQTLGQGPEFLTYFQNEAQLEKSRLLSDRFSAERPKGSFSTLEIQRTEQGDSAMYLCASSPRDRGAEKLFFGSGTQLSVL.

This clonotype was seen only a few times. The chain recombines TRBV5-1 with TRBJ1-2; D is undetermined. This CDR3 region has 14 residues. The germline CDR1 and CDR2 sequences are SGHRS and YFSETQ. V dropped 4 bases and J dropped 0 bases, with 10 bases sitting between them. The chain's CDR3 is CASSPGAANYGYTF. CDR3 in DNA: TGCGCCAGCAGCCCGGGCGCGGCTAACTATGGCTACACCTTC.

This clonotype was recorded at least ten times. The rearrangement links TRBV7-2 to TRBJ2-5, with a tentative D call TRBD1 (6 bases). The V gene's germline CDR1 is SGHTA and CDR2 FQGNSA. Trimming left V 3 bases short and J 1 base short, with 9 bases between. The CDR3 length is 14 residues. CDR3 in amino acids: CASSFTGLQETQYF. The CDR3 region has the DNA TGTGCCAGCAGCTTCACAGGGCTCCAAGAGACCCAGTACTTC.

CDR3 loop: CASSVVGGLNTEAFF. The CDR3 region has the DNA TGTGCCAGCAGCGTAGTCGGAGGGTTGAACACTGAAGCTTTCTTT. V and J are TRBV9 and TRBJ1-1; D remains unclear. Per germline, CDR1 SGDLS and CDR2 YYNGEE. Trimming took off 0 bases at V and 0 bases at J, with 9 bases between the two ends. This CDR3 spans 15 amino acids.

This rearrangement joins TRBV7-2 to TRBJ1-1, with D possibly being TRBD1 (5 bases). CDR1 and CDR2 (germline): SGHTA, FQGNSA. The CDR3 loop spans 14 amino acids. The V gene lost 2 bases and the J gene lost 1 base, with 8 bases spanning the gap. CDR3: CASSLPGKNTEAFF. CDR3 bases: TGTGCCAGCAGCTTACCAGGGAAGAACACTGAAGCTTTCTTT.

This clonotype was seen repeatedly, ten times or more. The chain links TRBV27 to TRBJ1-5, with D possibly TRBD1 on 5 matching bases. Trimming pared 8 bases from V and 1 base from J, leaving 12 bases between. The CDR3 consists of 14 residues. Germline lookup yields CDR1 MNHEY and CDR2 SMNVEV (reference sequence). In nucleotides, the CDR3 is TGTGCCAGCGGGCGATCAGGGAGCAATCAGCCCCAGCATTTT. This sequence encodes CASGRSGSNQPQHF.

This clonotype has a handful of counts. CDR3 DNA: TGCGCCAGCACTAGGGACAGGGCGAACACTGAAGCTTTCTTT. Residues: CASTRDRANTEAFF. The gene calls are TRBV10-1 and TRBJ1-1; 9 bases match TRBD1. CDR1 is WNHNN and CDR2 is SYGVQD in the germline V gene (reference sequence). Trimming took 7 bases from V and 1 from J; bases not matched to a gene: 4. The CDR3 length is 14 residues.

The CDR3 bases are TGTGCCTGGAGTCGGGGAATTTCCACAGATACGCAGTATTTT. Amino acid sequence: CAWSRGISTDTQYF. The V gene is TRBV30, the J gene TRBJ2-3; D is perhaps TRBD2 (5 bases). Germline V gene data show CDR1 as GTSNPN and CDR2 as SVGIG (reference sequence). V was trimmed by 2 bases and J by 2 bases, leaving 11 bases between them. CDR3 size: 14 residues.

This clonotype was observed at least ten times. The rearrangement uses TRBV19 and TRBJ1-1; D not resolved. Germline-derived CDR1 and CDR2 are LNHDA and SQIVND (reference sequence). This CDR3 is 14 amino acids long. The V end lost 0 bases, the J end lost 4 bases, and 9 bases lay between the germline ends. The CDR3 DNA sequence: TGTGCCAGTAGTATAGATTGGGCCGCCACTGAAGCTTTCTTT. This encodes CASSIDWAATEAFF.

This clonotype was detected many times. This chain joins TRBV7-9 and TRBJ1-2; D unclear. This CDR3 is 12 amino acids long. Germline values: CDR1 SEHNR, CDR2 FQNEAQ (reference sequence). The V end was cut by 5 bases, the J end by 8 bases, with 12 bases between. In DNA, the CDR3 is TGTGCCAGCAGCCCGCGTCTGGACGGCTACACCTTC. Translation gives CASSPRLDGYTF.

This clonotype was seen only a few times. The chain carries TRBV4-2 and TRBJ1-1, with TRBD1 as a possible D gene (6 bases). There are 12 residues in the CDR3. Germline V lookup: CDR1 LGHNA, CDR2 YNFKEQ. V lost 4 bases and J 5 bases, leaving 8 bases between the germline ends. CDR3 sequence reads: CASSPGETEAFF. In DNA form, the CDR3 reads TGTGCCAGCAGCCCAGGGGAGACTGAAGCTTTCTTT.

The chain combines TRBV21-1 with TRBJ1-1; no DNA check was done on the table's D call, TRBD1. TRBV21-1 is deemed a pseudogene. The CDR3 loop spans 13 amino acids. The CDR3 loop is CAAPESENTEAFF. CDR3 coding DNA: TGTGCCGCCCCAGAAAGTGAGAACACTGAAGCTTTCTTT.

CDR3 nucleotide sequence: TGCAGCGTTGGCTCAGGCCATGGCTACACCTTC. Encoded protein: CSVGSGHGYTF. This chain links TRBV29-1 with TRBJ1-2; D uncertain. Germline CDR1 is SQVTM and CDR2 is ANQGSEA. V lost 4 bases and J lost 6, with 9 bases in between. The CDR3 contains 11 residues.

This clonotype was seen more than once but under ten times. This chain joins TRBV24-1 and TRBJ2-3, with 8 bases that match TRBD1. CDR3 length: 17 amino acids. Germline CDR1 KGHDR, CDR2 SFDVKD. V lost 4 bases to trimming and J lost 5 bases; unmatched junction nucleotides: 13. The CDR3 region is CATSDPQGAQGEDTQYF. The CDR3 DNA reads TGTGCCACCAGTGACCCTCAGGGGGCGCAAGGAGAAGATACGCAGTATTTT.